The 27 T cell receptor beta chains reported below all come from one sample, sequenced in a study of response to subunit inactivated influenza vaccine. From the RT-PCR reads, TCRdb called clonotypes with MiXCR, one entry per CDR3 protein. The sample holds 150,000 to 200,000 distinct CDR3 sequences, 10% to 15% seen once. The same sample was also used in a study of T cells expressing NK-cell markers. That work contributes: Template switching by 5'RACE with UMIs generated the TCR beta cDNA.

Sequencing was performed on CD8+ T cells sorted from PBMCs, taken about 13 days after vaccination. The source is a man aged 50-59 years who received an inactivated influenza vaccine.

This clonotype was picked up a small number of times. This rearrangement joins TRBV12-3 or TRBV12-4 to TRBJ2-7, with D possibly TRBD2 on 7 matching bases. V was trimmed by 5 bases and J by 3 bases, leaving 11 bases between them. The CDR3 runs to 13 residues. CDR3 DNA sequence: TGTGCCAGCAGTAGGGGGGGGCTCTACGAGCAGTACTTC. Its protein product is CASSRGGLYEQYF.

The genes are TRBV28 and TRBJ2-3, with 7 bases fitting TRBD1. The CDR3 runs 14 residues. Germline values: CDR1 MDHEN, CDR2 SYDVKM. The J segment lost 0 bases and the V segment lost 6 bases, leaving 3 bases of the junction unmatched. The CDR3, as DNA: TGTGCCAGCAGCAGGGACAGAAGCACAGATACGCAGTATTTT. Translation gives CASSRDRSTDTQYF.

V usage is TRBV20-1 and J usage is TRBJ2-4; 8 nucleotides agree with TRBD1. CDR1 is DFQATT, CDR2 SNEGSKA, per germline (reference sequence). The CDR3 length is 20 residues. Germline trimming cut 2 bases from V and 0 bases from J; bases unmatched to any gene: 18. The CDR3 is CSARTYLGQGESLAKNIQYF. CDR3 DNA sequence: TGCAGTGCTAGAACGTATCTCGGACAGGGCGAGTCTTTAGCCAAAAACATTCAGTACTTC.

This clonotype has only a few counts. V usage is TRBV29-1 and J usage is TRBJ2-7, with TRBD1 matching 9 bases. Germline-derived CDR1 and CDR2 are SQVTM and ANQGSEA. This CDR3 region has 16 residues. Trimming removed 4 bases from V and 1 base from J; junction bases left unmatched: 11. The CDR3 DNA reads TGCAGCGTTGTGGGAAACACAGGGGGCGCTTCCTACGAGCAGTACTTC. It yields the protein CSVVGNTGGASYEQYF.

The chain links TRBV28 to TRBJ1-1; possible D gene TRBD1, 6 bases. CDR1 is MDHEN and CDR2 is SYDVKM in the germline V gene. The CDR3 totals 15 residues. Between the trimmed V and J ends, which lost 5 bases and 0 bases, there was a span of 13 bases. This CDR3 reads CASSPSGQLNTEAFF. DNA for the CDR3: TGTGCCAGCAGTCCGTCCGGACAGCTGAACACTGAAGCTTTCTTT.

The V and J genes are TRBV29-1 and TRBJ2-3; 10 bases fit TRBD1. This CDR3 comprises 15 residues. Germline trimming cut 5 bases from V and 2 bases from J; bases unmatched to any gene: 7. The germline CDR1 and CDR2 sequences are SQVTM and ANQGSEA. CDR3 nucleotide sequence: TGCAGCGTTAAGAGGACAGGGGGAGACACAGATACGCAGTATTTT. This translates into CSVKRTGGDTDTQYF.

The chain carries TRBV28 and TRBJ1-2, with TRBD1 as a possible D gene (5 bases). Trimming removed 3 bases at V and 5 bases at J, with 10 bases between. This CDR3 contains 13 residues. Germline CDR1 and CDR2: MDHEN and SYDVKM. CDR3 bases: TGTGCCAGCAGTTTTCGGACATTTTATGGCTACACCTTC. The encoded protein is CASSFRTFYGYTF.

This clonotype has a handful of counts. The J gene is TRBJ1-6, the V gene TRBV3-1, with D tentatively TRBD1 (6 bases). Trimming took off 0 bases at V and 7 bases at J, with 22 bases between the two ends. CDR1 and CDR2 from the germline V gene are LGHDT and YNNKEL (reference sequence). This CDR3 is built from 19 residues. The DNA of the CDR3 is TGTGCCAGCAGCCAAGAAGTGGGAACCGGGACAACTAACAATTCACCCCTCCACTTT. It translates to CASSQEVGTGTTNNSPLHF.

This chain links TRBV21-1 with TRBJ2-2; no DNA check was done on the table's D call, TRBD1. TRBV21-1 is a pseudogene locus. The CDR3 contains 15 residues. The CDR3 spells CASSKGQGAGGELFF. In DNA form, the CDR3 reads TGTGCCAGCAGCAAAGGACAGGGGGCTGGCGGGGAGCTGTTTTTT.

The V call is TRBV19, the J call TRBJ2-3; D is perhaps TRBD2 (7 bases). The CDR3 has 14 amino acids. Germline-derived CDR1 and CDR2 are LNHDA and SQIVND (reference sequence). The V end lost 10 bases, the J end lost 4 bases, and 18 bases lay between the germline ends. The CDR3 loop reads CATKGGGLADTQYF. In DNA, the CDR3 is TGTGCCACCAAAGGGGGGGGCCTGGCAGATACGCAGTATTTT.

Remarks on this clonotype: A single base separates this from a much larger clone, so it may be a read error. V and J are TRBV7-9 and TRBJ1-1, with D hard to call. This CDR3 region has 12 residues. Germline lookup yields CDR1 SEHNR and CDR2 FQNEAQ (reference sequence). The CDR3 DNA follows: TGTGCCAGCAGCCCCCTCAGCACTGAAGCTCTCTTT. As protein: CASSPLSTEALF.

J is TRBJ2-5 and V is TRBV27; no clear D gene. V was clipped by 5 bases and J by 3 bases, with 10 bases between them. Germline CDR1 and CDR2: MNHEY and SMNVEV (reference sequence). This CDR3 contains 13 residues. Written as DNA, the CDR3 is TGTGCCAGCAGTCTCCGTGGGGAAGAGACCCAGTACTTC. Encoded protein: CASSLRGEETQYF.

The rearrangement links TRBV6-6 to TRBJ2-1, with D unresolved. Germline V lookup: CDR1 MNHNY, CDR2 SVGAGI (reference sequence). The CDR3 has 13 amino acids. The V end lost 4 bases, the J end lost 9 bases, and 13 bases lay between the germline ends. CDR3 protein: CASSFGGWGEQFF. CDR3 in DNA: TGTGCCAGCAGTTTCGGCGGTTGGGGTGAGCAGTTCTTC.

CDR3 bases: TGCGCCAGCAGCCAAACGATAGCGGGAGGGGCATACAATGAGCAGTTCTTC. Its translation: CASSQTIAGGAYNEQFF. The rearrangement joins TRBV4-3 to TRBJ2-1; 11 nucleotides agree with TRBD2. Germline CDR1 LGHNA, CDR2 YSLEER. V gave up 2 bases and J gave up 4 bases; unmatched junction bases: 7. This CDR3 is 17 amino acids long.

Only a few counts were recorded for this clonotype. The CDR3 sequence: CASSGGPATGVNSPLHF. Here the CDR3 DNA reads TGTGCCAGCAGCGGGGGCCCGGCCACCGGGGTTAATTCACCCCTCCACTTT. J is TRBJ1-6 and V is TRBV9; a weak D match, TRBD1 (5 bases). Germline loops: CDR1 SGDLS, CDR2 YYNGEE. The CDR3 runs to 17 residues. Trimming cost V 3 bases and J 6 bases, with 19 bases left between them.

There are many counts of this clonotype. The CDR3 spells CASSLWGEAQYF. The CDR3 DNA reads TGTGCCAGCAGCTTATGGGGTGAGGCCCAGTACTTC. This rearrangement joins TRBV7-8 to TRBJ2-5; D remains unclear. This CDR3 has 12 amino acids. Germline V gene data show CDR1 as SGHVS and CDR2 as FQNEAQ. Deletions cut 2 bases from V and 9 bases from J, with 10 bases between.

This clonotype was seen only a few times. The chain uses TRBV20-1 and TRBJ2-1, with 12 bases fitting TRBD2. The CDR3 sequence is 15 residues long. CDR1 DFQATT and CDR2 SNEGSKA come from the germline V gene (reference sequence). The J segment lost 9 bases and the V segment lost 0 bases, leaving 6 bases of the junction unmatched. CDR3 DNA sequence: TGCAGTGCTAGAGATAGGCTAGCGGGGGGGCCTGAGCAGTTCTTC. This encodes CSARDRLAGGPEQFF.

This clonotype was found a few times. This sequence joins TRBV20-1 and TRBJ2-7; TRBD2 agrees at 10 bases. V was pared by 6 bases and J by 6 bases, with 8 bases of the junction left unmatched. This CDR3 is 13 amino acids long. Looked up from germline, CDR1 is DFQATT and CDR2 is SNEGSKA (reference sequence). The CDR3 coding sequence is TGCAGTGCCCCGCTAGCGGGGGCTTTCGAGCAGTACTTC. Its translation is CSAPLAGAFEQYF.

This clonotype was detected only a few times. The gene calls are TRBV27 and TRBJ2-5; D uncertain. The CDR3 is 15 residues long. Per germline, CDR1 MNHEY and CDR2 SMNVEV (reference sequence). V was clipped by 2 bases and J by 0 bases, with 10 bases between them. The CDR3 loop reads CASSLGLGYQETQYF. The DNA of the CDR3 is TGTGCCAGCAGTTTAGGGCTGGGGTACCAAGAGACCCAGTACTTC.

At least ten counts were recorded for this clonotype. The genes are TRBV7-9 and TRBJ2-1; 9 bases line up with TRBD2. V lost 5 bases, J lost 8 bases, and 10 bases stayed unmatched. The CDR3 contains 15 residues. From germline, CDR1 is SEHNR and CDR2 FQNEAQ (reference sequence). CDR3 nucleotides: TGTGCCAGCAGCGCACCGGGACTAGCTGTGGATGAGCAGTTCTTC. This codes for CASSAPGLAVDEQFF.

This chain uses TRBV13 with TRBJ2-1, with D hard to call. Germline V gene data show CDR1 as PRHDT and CDR2 as FYEKMQ (reference sequence). V shed 4 bases and J shed 7 bases, with 8 bases lying between them. This CDR3 region has 12 residues. CDR3 loop: CASSYQRNEQFF. The CDR3 DNA reads TGTGCCAGCAGCTATCAACGGAATGAGCAGTTCTTC.

Many counts were recorded for this clonotype. V is TRBV9 and J is TRBJ2-7, with 10 positions matching TRBD2. Germline values: CDR1 SGDLS, CDR2 YYNGEE. The CDR3 length is 15 residues. With 4 bases clipped from V and 2 bases from J, the junction kept 6 bases outside the gene matches. The CDR3, as DNA: TGTGCCAGCAGCCCAAGCGGGAGGGTTACCTACGAGCAGTACTTC. This encodes CASSPSGRVTYEQYF.

The chain links TRBV6-1 to TRBJ2-3; 10 nucleotides line up with TRBD2. This CDR3 region has 16 residues. V gave up 7 bases and J gave up 4 bases; unmatched junction bases: 11. In germline, CDR1 is MNHNS, CDR2 SASEGT. CDR3 DNA: TGTGCCAGCAACCCCGGACTAGCGGAAGTATCAGATACGCAGTATTTT. As protein: CASNPGLAEVSDTQYF.

This clonotype was detected many times. The chain is built from TRBV20-1 and TRBJ1-2; tentative D call: TRBD1 (5 bases). From germline, CDR1 is DFQATT and CDR2 SNEGSKA (reference sequence). The V end lost 0 bases, the J end lost 4 bases, and 15 bases lay between the germline ends. The CDR3 has 15 amino acids. CDR3 protein: CSARDFKGPVYGYTF. The CDR3 coding sequence is TGCAGTGCTAGAGATTTCAAGGGGCCGGTCTATGGCTACACCTTC.

The chain employs TRBV15 and TRBJ2-6; D not certain. Germline loops: CDR1 LNHNV, CDR2 YYDKDF (reference sequence). CDR3 length equals 13 residues. The V end lost 5 bases, the J end lost 0 bases, and 2 bases lay between the germline ends. The CDR3 reads CATSRSGANVLTF. The CDR3 DNA follows: TGTGCCACCAGCCGCTCTGGGGCCAACGTCCTGACTTTC.

The sample holds a few counts of this clonotype. V is TRBV6-2 or TRBV6-3 and J is TRBJ2-5; D not resolved. V lost 0 bases, J lost 1 base, and 0 bases lay in between. Germline values: CDR1 MNHEY, CDR2 SVGEGT. This CDR3 is 12 amino acids long. CDR3 residues: CASSYSQETQYF. In DNA form, the CDR3 reads TGTGCCAGCAGTTACTCCCAAGAGACCCAGTACTTC.

The CDR3 nucleotides are TGTGCCAGCAGCGATGACACCCGGGATGAGCAGTTCTTC. This encodes CASSDDTRDEQFF. The chain combines TRBV13 with TRBJ2-1, with D unresolved. The germline CDR1 and CDR2 sequences are PRHDT and FYEKMQ (reference sequence). The ends were cut back, 5 bases at V and 8 bases at J, with 13 bases in the middle. The CDR3 contains 13 residues.